Described below is a single T cell receptor (beta chain) sequence and its context. Its matching antigen is unknown. Alongside a J-beta primer mix, a sample-barcoded 5' primer served in a second PCR lasting about 7 to 12 cycles. MiXCR, applied by TCRdb to the 5' RACE reads, yields one record per CDR3 protein. In the table there are just under 550,000 distinct CDR3 sequences, 24% of which are singletons. This entry comes from a study of blood T cells in healthy people across ages. Study conclusions and caveats: A strong correlation was seen between TCR beta diversity and naive T cell percentage.

These records were also assigned to another study, of T cells of mothers and their children.

This TCR was recovered from a boy younger than 18 in good health. The sequenced sample was blood.

CDR3 nucleotide sequence: TGCAGCGTTGGACAGGGGATAAGGGGCTACACCTTC. As protein: CSVGQGIRGYTF. The chain links TRBV4-3 to TRBJ1-2, with 9 bases aligning to TRBD1. CDR3 length: 12 residues. Germline CDR1 LGHNA, CDR2 YSLEER.